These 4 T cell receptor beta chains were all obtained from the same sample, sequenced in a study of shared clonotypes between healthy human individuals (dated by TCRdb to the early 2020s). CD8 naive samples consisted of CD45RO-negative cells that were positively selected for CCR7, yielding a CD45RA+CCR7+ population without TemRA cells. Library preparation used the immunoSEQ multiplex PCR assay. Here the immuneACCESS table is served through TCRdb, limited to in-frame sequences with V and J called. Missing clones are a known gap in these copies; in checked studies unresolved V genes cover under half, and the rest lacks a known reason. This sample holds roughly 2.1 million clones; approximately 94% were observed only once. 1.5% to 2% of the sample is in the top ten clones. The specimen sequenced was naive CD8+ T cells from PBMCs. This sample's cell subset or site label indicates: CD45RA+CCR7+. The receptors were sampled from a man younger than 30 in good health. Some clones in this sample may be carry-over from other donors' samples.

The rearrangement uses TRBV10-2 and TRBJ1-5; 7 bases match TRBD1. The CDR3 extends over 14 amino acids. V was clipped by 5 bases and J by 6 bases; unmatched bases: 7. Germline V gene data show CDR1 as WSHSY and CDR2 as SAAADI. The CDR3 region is CASSSRQGPQPQHF. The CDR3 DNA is TGCGCCAGCAGTTCGCGACAGGGTCCTCAGCCCCAGCATTTT.

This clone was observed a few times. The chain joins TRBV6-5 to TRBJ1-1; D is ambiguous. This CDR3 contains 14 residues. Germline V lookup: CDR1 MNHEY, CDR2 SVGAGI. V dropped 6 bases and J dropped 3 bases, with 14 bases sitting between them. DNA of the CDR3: TGTGCCAGCAGGGAGGACGAGGGATACACTGAAGCTTTCTTT. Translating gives CASREDEGYTEAFF.

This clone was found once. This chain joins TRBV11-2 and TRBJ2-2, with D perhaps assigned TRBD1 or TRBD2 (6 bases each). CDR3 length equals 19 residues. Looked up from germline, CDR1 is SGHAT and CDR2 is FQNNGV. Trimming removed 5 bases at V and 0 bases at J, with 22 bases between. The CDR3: CASSLGGTLGTSNTGELFF. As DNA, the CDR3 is TGTGCCAGCAGCCTAGGGGGGACACTTGGCACATCGAACACCGGGGAGCTGTTTTTT.

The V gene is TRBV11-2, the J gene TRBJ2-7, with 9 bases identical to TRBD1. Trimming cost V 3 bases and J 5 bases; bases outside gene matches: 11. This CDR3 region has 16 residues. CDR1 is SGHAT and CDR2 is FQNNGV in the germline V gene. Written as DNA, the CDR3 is TGTGCCAGCAGCTTGGGGGGCGGGACAGGGCGACACGAGCAGTACTTC. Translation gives CASSLGGGTGRHEQYF.